This TCR beta chain comes out of a study of T cell changes during pregnancy in multiple sclerosis. Some clones are missing from TCRdb's copy, which holds only in-frame ones; the method was immunoSEQ multiplex PCR. The sample has about 52,000 clones, about 92% seen once. This clone has only one observation. The germline gives CDR1 MNHNS, CDR2 SASEGT. V trimming: 4 bases; J trimming: 4 bases; junction bases outside the gene matches: 15. This CDR3 has 17 amino acids. This rearrangement joins TRBV6-1 to TRBJ1-2; 7 nucleotides align to TRBD1. This receptor was taken from a female donor with multiple sclerosis, enrolled in a pregnancy study. The sample was CD4+ T cells from peripheral blood mononuclear cells, taken in the third trimester of pregnancy. CDR3 DNA sequence: TGTGCCAGCAGTGGAGGGGGCTGGGCCGAAGGTCCCTATGGCTACACCTTC. Protein product: CASSGGGWAEGPYGYTF.